These T cell receptor beta chains were read from a single sample in a study of a mutant IDH1 vaccine in newly diagnosed glioma. Profiling relied on immunoSEQ multiplex PCR, and the TCRdb table lists in-frame clones only, not all of them. Among over 15,000 clones listed, about 95% were seen once. Here the sequenced sample was peripheral blood mononuclear cells (PBMCs), taken from a glioma patient treated with radiotherapy, temozolomide or both. The receptor source for this set is a young woman with glioma. Some clones in this sample may be carry-over from other donors' samples. Each CDR3 is given with its conserved first and last residue. D genes are given only for firm matches. Clone size appears in some rows only: once, few, many, or a class for an expanded clone.

TRBV18	TRBJ2-7	13	once	-	CASSARDNYEQYF	TGTGCCAGCTCAGCCCGGGACAACTACGAGCAGTACTTC
TRBV6-5	TRBJ1-1	11	once	-	CASSQGTEAFF	TGTGCCAGCAGCCAAGGCACTGAAGCTTTCTTT
TRBV6-5	TRBJ2-2	12	-	-	CASSWGGRELFF	TGTGCCAGCAGTTGGGGTGGCAGGGAGCTGTTTTTT
TRBV7-2	TRBJ1-4	15	-	TRBD1	CASSLGQGLNEKLFF	TGTGCCAGCAGCTTAGGACAGGGTCTTAATGAAAAACTGTTTTTT
TRBV5-1	TRBJ1-1	16	-	-	CASSLSVGGTNTEAFF	TGCGCCAGCAGCTTGTCGGTCGGCGGGACTAACACTGAAGCTTTCTTT
TRBV2	TRBJ1-2	15	few	TRBD1	CASSGPGQGASGYTF	TGTGCCAGCAGTGGGCCGGGACAGGGGGCCTCTGGCTACACCTTC
TRBV14	TRBJ2-7	15	-	TRBD2	CASSQERLAGYEQYF	TGTGCCAGCAGCCAAGAAAGACTAGCGGGATACGAGCAGTACTTC
TRBV13	TRBJ2-2	16	-	-	CASSLNHRTNTGELFF	TGTGCCAGCAGCTTAAACCACAGAACGAACACCGGGGAGCTGTTTTTT
TRBV20-1	TRBJ1-1	11	-	-	CSALVNTEAFF	TGCAGTGCCCTAGTTAACACTGAAGCTTTCTTT
TRBV27	TRBJ1-1	15	-	-	CASSLDRDNVPEAFF	TGTGCCAGCAGTCTTGATCGGGACAACGTCCCTGAAGCTTTCTTT
TRBV9	TRBJ1-2	14	-	-	CASRGKGANYGYTF	TGTGCCAGCAGGGGCAAGGGAGCGAACTATGGCTACACCTTC
TRBV6-1	TRBJ1-3	14	-	-	CASSELSAGNTIYF	TGTGCCAGCAGTGAACTCAGTGCTGGAAACACCATATATTTT
TRBV5-1	TRBJ1-5	15	once	-	CASSLSTDSNQPQHF	TGCGCCAGCAGCCTTTCGACGGATAGCAATCAGCCCCAGCATTTT
TRBV5-1	TRBJ1-1	17	-	TRBD1	CASSPGTAWGVNTEAFF	TGCGCCAGCAGCCCCGGGACAGCGTGGGGGGTGAACACTGAAGCTTTCTTT
TRBV30	TRBJ1-1	13	-	TRBD1	CAWRTGDNTEAFF	TGTGCCTGGAGAACAGGGGACAACACTGAAGCTTTCTTT
TRBV2	TRBJ1-1	13	-	-	CASSEVRGAAAFF	TGTGCCAGCAGTGAAGTTCGGGGTGCAGCAGCTTTCTTT
TRBV5-5	TRBJ1-1	14	-	-	CASSLTGGVGEAFF	TGTGCCAGCAGCTTGACCGGGGGGGTTGGGGAAGCTTTCTTT
TRBV6-5	TRBJ1-1	13	-	-	CASEGSGNTEAFF	TGTGCCAGCGAGGGAAGCGGAAACACTGAAGCTTTCTTT
TRBV7-2	TRBJ2-5	16	-	TRBD2	CASSLGVGGGAETQYF	TGTGCCAGCAGCTTAGGTGTAGGCGGGGGGGCCGAGACCCAGTACTTC
TRBV2	TRBJ2-1	11	-	TRBD1	CASDRGTEQFF	TGTGCCAGCGACAGGGGGACTGAGCAGTTCTTC
TRBV30	TRBJ1-2	14	-	-	CAWRPRNAPYGYTF	TGTGCCTGGAGACCCCGAAACGCCCCCTATGGCTACACCTTC
TRBV11-3	TRBJ1-1	13	-	-	CASSLARNTEAFF	TGTGCCAGCAGCCTAGCACGGAACACTGAAGCTTTCTTT
TRBV5-1	TRBJ2-3	16	-	TRBD2	CASSYFGLAPGDTQYF	TGCGCCAGCAGCTATTTTGGACTAGCGCCCGGGGATACGCAGTATTTT
TRBV27	TRBJ2-1	13	-	-	CASRDVNYNEQFF	TGTGCCAGCAGAGATGTTAACTACAATGAGCAGTTCTTC
TRBV5-4	TRBJ2-3	14	-	-	CASSFLGGTDTQYF	TGTGCCAGCAGCTTCCTCGGGGGCACAGATACGCAGTATTTT
TRBV6-6	TRBJ1-5	14	-	TRBD1	CASMSGQGDQPQHF	TGTGCCAGCATGTCGGGACAGGGGGATCAGCCCCAGCATTTT
TRBV7-9	TRBJ2-7	15	-	-	CASSLVPRKGYEQYF	TGTGCCAGCAGCTTAGTCCCTCGAAAAGGTTACGAGCAGTACTTC
TRBV6-6	TRBJ2-5	16	-	TRBD1	CASSYPGQGAGETQYF	TGTGCCAGCAGTTACCCGGGACAGGGGGCCGGAGAGACCCAGTACTTC
TRBV18	TRBJ1-1	16	-	TRBD1	CASSSPNRGMNTEAFF	TGTGCCAGCTCATCTCCAAACAGGGGGATGAACACTGAAGCTTTCTTT
TRBV29-1	TRBJ2-2	13	-	TRBD1	CSVERDRDGELFF	TGCAGCGTTGAAAGGGACAGGGATGGGGAGCTGTTTTTT
TRBV29-1	TRBJ1-2	16	-	TRBD1	CSVVGTGSGPNYGYTF	TGCAGCGTTGTAGGGACAGGGTCTGGCCCTAACTATGGCTACACCTTC
TRBV9	TRBJ2-5	15	once	TRBD2	CASSPPGLALETQYF	TGTGCCAGCAGCCCCCCGGGACTAGCGTTGGAGACCCAGTACTTC
TRBV27	TRBJ2-7	17	-	TRBD2	CASSLYPSGPSSYEQYF	TGTGCCAGCAGTTTATATCCTAGCGGGCCAAGTTCCTACGAGCAGTACTTC
TRBV7-9	TRBJ1-1	14	-	TRBD1	CASSSDRVNTEAFF	TGTGCCAGCAGTTCCGACAGGGTCAACACTGAAGCTTTCTTT
TRBV6-6	TRBJ2-7	12	-	TRBD1	CASRTGPYEQYF	TGTGCCAGCAGGACAGGGCCCTACGAGCAGTACTTC
TRBV19	TRBJ1-5	15	-	TRBD1	CASSLGQGIGQPQHF	TGTGCCAGTAGCCTGGGACAGGGGATTGGTCAGCCCCAGCATTTT
TRBV18	TRBJ2-1	15	-	-	CASSPLQTRDNEQFF	TGTGCCAGCTCACCACTCCAAACTAGAGACAATGAGCAGTTCTTC
TRBV18	TRBJ1-3	14	-	-	CASSPTPFGNTIYF	TGTGCCAGCTCACCAACACCCTTCGGAAACACCATATATTTT
TRBV5-1	TRBJ2-7	15	few	-	CASSTSLGSEYEQYF	TGCGCCAGCAGCACATCCCTCGGGAGCGAATACGAGCAGTACTTC
TRBV27	TRBJ1-2	16	-	-	CASSLSGPTLDYGYTF	TGTGCCAGCAGTTTATCCGGGCCCACGCTGGACTATGGCTACACCTTC
TRBV2	TRBJ1-1	18	-	-	CASRDIYQTRAMNTEAFF	TGTGCCAGCAGGGATATCTATCAGACCCGGGCTATGAACACTGAAGCTTTCTTT
TRBV5-1	TRBJ2-7	14	-	TRBD2	CASSASGGANEQYF	TGCGCCAGCAGCGCCAGCGGGGGGGCCAACGAGCAGTACTTC